This note documents a single TCR beta chain sequence. The library came from three nested PCR rounds adapted from ARM-PCR protocols. TCRdb ran MiXCR on the multiplex PCR reads and lists one entry per CDR3 protein. The sample yields about 78,000 distinct CDR3 sequences, over 80% seen once. This sample is drawn from a study of tumor and adjacent non-tumor tissue in lung cancer. RNA was extracted from bulk tissue without any cell sorting. V lost 2 bases, J lost 11 bases, and 19 bases lay in between. Germline-derived CDR1 and CDR2 are DFQATT and SNEGSKA (reference sequence). This CDR3 has 14 residues. The source material was lung tumor tissue. The chain joins TRBV20-1 to TRBJ1-5, with D possibly TRBD1 on 5 matching bases. The TCR was taken from a woman in her fifties or sixties with non-small cell lung cancer. The CDR3 spells CSARQGTSRQSQHF. In DNA form, the CDR3 reads TGCAGTGCTAGACAAGGGACTTCGAGGCAGTCCCAGCATTTT.